These T cell receptor beta chains were read from a single sample in a study of identical twins. One entry per CDR3 protein results from TCRdb running MiXCR on the 5' RACE reads. The sample consists of about 890,000 distinct CDR3 sequences, 9% to 15% of them appearing once. These sequences were also reported in another study, on yellow fever vaccine responses in identical twins.

Input material: PBMCs. These receptors were taken from a woman younger than 35 in good health. Both conserved end residues are part of each CDR3. D genes are given only for firm matches. The size field is filled for only some rows; it gives once, few, many or a size class.

j_call,d_call,v_call,clone_size,cdr3_nt,cdr3_aa
TRBJ2-1,TRBD2,TRBV28,.,TGTGCCAGCAGTTTGTTTAGCGGGAGGACCTACAATGAGCAGTTCTTC,CASSLFSGRTYNEQFF
TRBJ1-1,TRBD1,TRBV7-9,few,TGTGCCAGCAGCTATGACAGGGGGCCGGCTTTCTTT,CASSYDRGPAFF
TRBJ1-6,.,TRBV28,.,TGTGCCAGCATCACCGGACAAATCAATTCACCCCTCCACTTT,CASITGQINSPLHF
TRBJ2-7,.,TRBV7-2,few,TGTGCCAGCAGCTTAGGGACCATGGGCCCCTACGAGCAGTACTTC,CASSLGTMGPYEQYF
TRBJ1-2,.,TRBV18,many,TGTGCCAGCTCACCACCGGGCAGGGGAAACGGCTACACCTTC,CASSPPGRGNGYTF
TRBJ1-5,TRBD1,TRBV6-2/TRBV6-3,few,TGTGCCACCGCCCGGGACAGGGACAATCAGCCCCAGCATTTT,CATARDRDNQPQHF
TRBJ2-7,TRBD2,TRBV14,few,TGTGCCAGCAGCCAACGACTAGCGGTACCCTACGAGCAGTACTTC,CASSQRLAVPYEQYF
TRBJ1-5,TRBD1,TRBV12-3/TRBV12-4,few,TGTGCCAGCAGTAGTACAGGGGGAGGCAATCAGCCCCAGCATTTT,CASSSTGGGNQPQHF
TRBJ2-5,.,TRBV2,.,TGTGCCACCCCGAAAGGAGTCGGGGTATGGGAGACCCAGTACTTC,CATPKGVGVWETQYF
TRBJ2-7,TRBD2,TRBV5-1,few,TGCGCCAGCAGCTGGGCGGGAGGGCCGGAGGAGCAGTACTTC,CASSWAGGPEEQYF
TRBJ2-7,TRBD2,TRBV6-2/TRBV6-3,few,TGTGCCAGCAGTTACTCCCTTCTAGCGGGTGAAACCTACGAGCAGTACTTC,CASSYSLLAGETYEQYF
TRBJ1-2,.,TRBV13,.,TGTGCCAGCCGAGAAATACCGGGACCGACGGACACCTTC,CASREIPGPTDTF
TRBJ2-3,.,TRBV5-1,many,TGCGCCAGCAGCTCTACCAAGACAGCTAGCACAGATACGCAGTATTTT,CASSSTKTASTDTQYF